This record concerns one T cell receptor (beta chain) sequence. What it binds is not known. V trimming: 3 bases; J trimming: 4 bases; junction bases outside the gene matches: 9. CDR3 size: 15 residues. CDR1 is DFQATT, CDR2 SNEGSKA, per germline (reference sequence). TCRdb called the 5' RACE reads again in MiXCR, with one record for every CDR3 protein. Here the sample spans 200,000 to 250,000 distinct CDR3 sequences, around 10% being singletons. The record originates from a study of T-cell memory formation after mild COVID-19. Study results and limitations: Several responding clones turned up in pre-infection memory, indicating that cross-reactive memory may have taken part. SARS-CoV-2 specificity of second-wave clones peaking day 37 was unconfirmed.

The source is a man younger than 35 who had mild COVID-19 (a few samples of this study predate the infection). Cell type and time point are not known. The rearrangement joins TRBV20-1 to TRBJ2-1; 7 bases fit TRBD1. The sequencing sample was made of PBMCs or a T cell subset sorted from them (not recorded which). The CDR3 protein is CSASPLPGQYNEQFF. CDR3 nucleotides: TGCAGTGCTAGTCCACTACCGGGACAGTACAATGAGCAGTTCTTC.